This T cell receptor beta chain was sequenced for a study of PD-L1 blockade in urothelial cancer. Study-wide context: In terms of prior chemotherapy, patients had received 0 to 3 regimens.

This clone came up a few times. Germline V CDR1 and CDR2: MNHNY, SVGAGI (reference sequence). The CDR3 runs 13 residues. V trimming: 6 bases; J trimming: 8 bases; junction bases outside the gene matches: 9. Measured with immunoSEQ multiplex PCR; TCRdb has only the in-frame clones, and not every one. The sample lists tens of thousands of clones; about 87% were seen once. This material consisted of PBMCs, taken around atezolizumab (anti-PD-L1) treatment. The TCR was taken from a man in his forties or fifties with urothelial cancer. This chain joins TRBV6-6 and TRBJ1-2; 7 positions match TRBD1. DNA for the CDR3: TGTGCCAGCAGCAGAGACAGGGAAGGCGGCTACACCTTC. Protein: CASSRDREGGYTF.